Below, one T cell receptor (beta chain) is given with its context. Its antigen remains unidentified. These data originate in a study of neoadjuvant nivolumab and ipilimumab in lung cancer. Study-wide results and caveats: A small number of samples were TCR sequenced. From pretherapy to surgery, tumor richness and clonality rose with dual therapy.

CDR3 length: 15 residues. Trimming pared 5 bases from V and 7 bases from J, leaving 17 bases between. Germline CDR1 reads SGHAT; CDR2 reads FQNNGV. This table comes from immunoSEQ multiplex PCR, and its TCRdb copy is limited to in-frame clones, with some not included. The table lists 40,000 to 60,000 clones, roughly 89% of them singletons. The sample here was blood, taken before neoadjuvant nivolumab, alone or with ipilimumab. The chain links TRBV11-2 to TRBJ1-4; a possible D gene is TRBD1 (6 bases). This TCR was recovered from an adult with non-small cell lung cancer. Some clones in this sample may be carry-over from other donors' samples. CDR3 nucleotides: TGTGCCAGCAGCACAGCCGGGGGCTGGGGTGAAAAACTGTTTTTT. Residues: CASSTAGGWGEKLFF. The whole variable domain, filled in from reference TRBV11-2 and TRBJ1-4, reads EAGVAQSPRYKIIEKRQSVAFWCNPISGHATLYWYQQILGQGPKLLIQFQNNGVVDDSQLPKDRFSAERLKGVDSTLKIQPAKLEDSAVYLCASSTAGGWGEKLFFGSGTQLSVL.